These 29 T cell receptor beta chains were sequenced from one sample in a study of cytomegalovirus exposure and HLA in healthy donors. It was with 60 Vbeta and 13 Jbeta primers that the PCR ran. TCRdb's copy holds only in-frame clones and misses some; the assay was immunoSEQ multiplex PCR. This sample has around 160,000 clones, with approximately 83% found just once. Specimen: PBMCs. Receptors were obtained from a young woman in good health and CMV-seronegative.

The chain carries TRBV16 and TRBJ2-5; D remains ambiguous. This CDR3 spans 14 amino acids. V was clipped by 0 bases and J by 5 bases, with 10 bases between them. Per the germline V gene, CDR1 is KGHSY and CDR2 is FQNENV. In DNA, the CDR3 is TGTGCCAGCAGCCAATCGAATCCGAGGGAGACCCAGTACTTC. It codes for CASSQSNPRETQYF.

The chain combines TRBV5-3 with TRBJ2-7, with D perhaps matching TRBD1 (5 bases). TRBV5-3 is an ORF for which the function is uncertain. The CDR3 runs to 11 residues. V lost 7 bases, J lost 3 bases, and 8 bases lay in between. CDR3 coding DNA: TGTGCCAGAGACACAGGCTACGAGCAGTACTTC. Encoded protein: CARDTGYEQYF.

Only one count was recorded for this clone. The genes are TRBV7-2 and TRBJ1-1; 7 bases are shared with TRBD1. The J segment lost 1 base and the V segment lost 3 bases, leaving 5 bases of the junction unmatched. The CDR3 loop spans 15 amino acids. Germline-derived CDR1 and CDR2 are SGHTA and FQGNSA. CDR3 loop: CASSFEGAANTEAFF. The CDR3 DNA sequence: TGTGCCAGCAGCTTCGAGGGGGCAGCGAACACTGAAGCTTTCTTT.

In its sample, this clone was seen a few times. The chain links TRBV28 to TRBJ2-7; tentative D call: TRBD2 (6 bases). The V end was cut by 2 bases, the J end by 6 bases, with 8 bases between. The CDR3 contains 12 residues. From germline, CDR1 is MDHEN and CDR2 SYDVKM. The CDR3 nucleotides read TGTGCCAGCAGTTTAGGAGGGGTCGAGCAGTACTTC. Translation gives CASSLGGVEQYF.

The CDR3 DNA is TGCGCCAGCAGCCGGACAGGGGGCACTGGGGCCAACGTCCTGACTTTC. This sequence encodes CASSRTGGTGANVLTF. The chain links TRBV5-1 to TRBJ2-6; TRBD1 agrees at 11 bases. Germline loops: CDR1 SGHRS, CDR2 YFSETQ. The trim removed 4 bases at V and 2 bases at J, leaving 2 bases unmatched. This CDR3 is built from 16 residues.

The chain couples TRBV5-5 to TRBJ1-1; no reliable D call. Between the trimmed V and J ends, which lost 4 bases and 6 bases, there was a span of 19 bases. CDR1 is SGHKS, CDR2 YYEKEE, per germline (reference sequence). The CDR3 has 15 amino acids. The CDR3 sequence: CASSAILGEQAEAFF. CDR3 nucleotides: TGTGCCAGCAGCGCAATTTTAGGTGAGCAGGCTGAAGCTTTCTTT.

The chain links TRBV30 to TRBJ2-7, with 7 bases matching TRBD1. Germline trimming cut 6 bases from V and 2 bases from J; bases unmatched to any gene: 7. CDR1 GTSNPN and CDR2 SVGIG come from the germline V gene (reference sequence). This CDR3 is 13 amino acids long. The CDR3 DNA follows: TGTGCCTGTGAAAAGGGGGCCACCTACGAGCAGTACTTC. Amino acids: CACEKGATYEQYF.

This chain connects TRBV5-4 to TRBJ1-2; 10 positions match TRBD1. With V trimmed by 4 bases and J by 8 bases, 8 bases remained unmatched. The CDR3 has 14 amino acids. The V gene's germline CDR1 is SGHNT and CDR2 YYREEE (reference sequence). CDR3 sequence reads: CASSLDRGRWGYTF. CDR3 DNA sequence: TGTGCCAGCAGCCTCGACAGGGGGCGTTGGGGCTACACCTTC.

The chain links TRBV11-2 to TRBJ1-1; a weak D match, TRBD1 (5 bases). V lost 5 bases to trimming and J lost 2 bases, with 15 bases between them. Germline V gives CDR1 SGHAT, CDR2 FQNNGV. The CDR3 runs 15 residues. CDR3 sequence: CASSTQRQYNTEAFF. The DNA for the CDR3 is TGTGCCAGCAGCACCCAGCGACAGTACAACACTGAAGCTTTCTTT.

The chain joins TRBV6-1 to TRBJ1-5, with 8 bases that match TRBD1. The CDR3 runs to 15 residues. Germline trimming cut 5 bases from V and 5 bases from J; bases unmatched to any gene: 8. Germline V gives CDR1 MNHNS, CDR2 SASEGT. Written as DNA, the CDR3 is TGTGCCAGCAGTACAAGGACAGGGACTTATCAGCCCCAGCATTTT. Translating gives CASSTRTGTYQPQHF.

This rearrangement joins TRBV18 to TRBJ1-1; 7 bases are shared with TRBD1. Germline assignment: CDR1 KGHSH and CDR2 LQKENI. The V gene end was trimmed by 5 bases and the J gene end by 3 bases; junction bases not matched to a gene: 18. The CDR3 has 18 residues. CDR3 coding DNA: TGTGCCAGCTCATTCGTTGCAAGGGGGCTGGGGTCGGACACTGAAGCTTTCTTT. Translation gives CASSFVARGLGSDTEAFF.

This sequence joins TRBV18 and TRBJ1-2, with 7 nucleotides matching TRBD1. CDR1 is KGHSH, CDR2 LQKENI, per germline. Trimming at V came to 3 bases and at J to 5 bases, leaving 9 bases not matched to a gene. This CDR3 spans 15 amino acids. The CDR3 spells CASSPVQGQGYGYTF. For the CDR3, the DNA is TGTGCCAGCTCACCCGTACAGGGGCAGGGGTATGGCTACACCTTC.

The chain is built from TRBV5-1 and TRBJ2-7, with 9 bases that match TRBD1. J gave up 6 bases and V 4 bases, and 11 bases lay outside the gene matches. The CDR3 totals 15 residues. CDR1 SGHRS and CDR2 YFSETQ come from the germline V gene. CDR3 nucleotide sequence: TGCGCCAGCAGCAGAAGTTGGGACAGGGCGAGCGAGCAGTACTTC. It codes for CASSRSWDRASEQYF.

The V call is TRBV2, the J call TRBJ1-2, with D maybe TRBD1 (6 bases). Germline V CDR1 and CDR2: SNHLY, FYNNEI. This CDR3 contains 14 residues. Trimming took 6 bases from V and 7 from J, leaving 18 bases between them. The CDR3 sequence: CASRQQGPPAGYTF. The CDR3 bases are TGTGCCAGCAGACAGCAGGGGCCGCCTGCTGGCTACACCTTC.

The rearrangement uses TRBV19 and TRBJ2-4, with D tentatively TRBD2 (7 bases). In germline, CDR1 is LNHDA, CDR2 SQIVND (reference sequence). The V and J ends lost 5 bases and 1 base respectively, with 15 bases between them. The CDR3 loop spans 16 amino acids. CDR3 amino acids: CASSLQGGGAKNIQYF. The CDR3 nucleotides are TGTGCCAGTAGTTTACAAGGGGGGGGTGCCAAAAACATTCAGTACTTC.

This rearrangement joins TRBV5-1 to TRBJ1-2; 10 bases line up with TRBD1. The V gene's germline CDR1 is SGHRS and CDR2 YFSETQ. The CDR3 runs 15 residues. J lost 6 bases, V lost 3 bases, and 8 bases had no gene match. CDR3 DNA: TGCGCCAGCAGCTCACAGGGACAGGGGTTCGATGGCTACACCTTC. Translating gives CASSSQGQGFDGYTF. Combining the CDR3 with reference TRBV5-1 and TRBJ1-2 gives the whole variable domain KAGVTQTPRYLIKTRGQQVTLSCSPISGHRSVSWYQQTPGQGLQFLFEYFSETQRNKGNFPGRFSGRQFSNSRSEMNVSTLELGDSALYLCASSSQGQGFDGYTFGSGTRLTVV.

This chain uses TRBV6-6 with TRBJ2-7; TRBD2 aligns across 7 bases. The ends lost 8 bases at V and 4 bases at J; junction bases unmatched: 8. This CDR3 is built from 13 residues. In germline, CDR1 is MNHNY, CDR2 SVGAGI (reference sequence). This CDR3 reads CASQAGIGYEQYF. The CDR3 bases are TGTGCCAGCCAAGCGGGAATCGGGTACGAGCAGTACTTC.

This clone appeared a few times. The chain uses TRBV2 and TRBJ1-5, with a possible D match to TRBD1 (5 bases). V lost 5 bases to trimming and J lost 3 bases, with 17 bases between them. CDR3 size: 16 residues. The germline CDR1 and CDR2 sequences are SNHLY and FYNNEI. In DNA, the CDR3 is TGTGCCAGCAGTACGGTGGGGGGGACCCCCAATCAGCCCCAGCATTTT. Encoded protein: CASSTVGGTPNQPQHF.

J is TRBJ1-2 and V is TRBV27; the D gene is possibly TRBD1 (6 bases). There are 13 residues in the CDR3. Germline CDR1 reads MNHEY; CDR2 reads SMNVEV (reference sequence). The V gene lost 8 bases and the J gene lost 5 bases, with 15 bases spanning the gap. The CDR3: CASGKQGWYGYTF. The CDR3 region has the DNA TGTGCCAGCGGAAAACAGGGCTGGTATGGCTACACCTTC.

This clone was seen once. V usage is TRBV5-5 and J usage is TRBJ1-2; D remains unclear. CDR3 size: 14 residues. The germline CDR1 and CDR2 sequences are SGHKS and YYEKEE (reference sequence). V shed 1 base and J shed 5 bases, with 12 bases lying between them. In DNA form, the CDR3 reads TGTGCCAGCAGCTTGTGGGCAGGCGTATATGGCTACACCTTC. This sequence encodes CASSLWAGVYGYTF.

On this clone: This sample includes further DNA sequences coding for the same CDR3. The J gene is TRBJ2-3, the V gene TRBV5-4; 11 bases agree with TRBD1. Trimming cost V 3 bases and J 3 bases; bases outside gene matches: 3. The CDR3 sequence is 15 residues long. Germline V gives CDR1 SGHNT, CDR2 YYREEE (reference sequence). DNA for the CDR3: TGTGCCAGCAGCTCGGACAGGGGGCTTACAGATACGCAGTATTTT. This sequence encodes CASSSDRGLTDTQYF.

The V call is TRBV6-5, the J call TRBJ1-5, with 8 bases fitting TRBD1. The CDR3 extends over 15 amino acids. Trimming at V came to 5 bases and at J to 4 bases, leaving 7 bases not matched to a gene. The germline gives CDR1 MNHEY, CDR2 SVGAGI. In DNA form, the CDR3 reads TGTGCCAGCAGTCCCACAGGGGGTCTTAATCAGCCCCAGCATTTT. It translates to CASSPTGGLNQPQHF.

This clone was recorded once. One junction end disagrees with the germline gene, perhaps due to a read error. This chain links TRBV30 with TRBJ2-6; 9 positions match TRBD1. Germline V gene lookup returns CDR1 GTSNPN and CDR2 SVGIG (reference sequence). This CDR3 has 18 amino acids. The CDR3 is CALLMIGTGRPGANGLTF. In nucleotides, the CDR3 is TGTGCCTTACTGATGATCGGGACAGGGCGACCTGGGGCCAACGGCCTGACTTTC.

As concerns this clone: The sample contains more than one DNA sequence encoding this CDR3. The V call is TRBV19, the J call TRBJ2-5; perhaps TRBD2 as D (5 bases). The CDR3 is 13 residues long. V gave up 8 bases and J gave up 5 bases, with 15 bases separating them. Germline CDR1 reads LNHDA; CDR2 reads SQIVND (reference sequence). The CDR3 is CASLWTPGETQYF. CDR3 DNA sequence: TGTGCCAGTTTGTGGACTCCTGGTGAGACCCAGTACTTC.

This chain uses TRBV19 with TRBJ2-1; D may be TRBD2 (5 bases). The CDR3 consists of 13 residues. CDR1 LNHDA and CDR2 SQIVND come from the germline V gene (reference sequence). V was shortened by 3 bases and J by 6 bases, with 9 bases between the two germline ends. CDR3 residues: CASSMGRPNEQFF. In nucleotides, the CDR3 is TGTGCCAGTAGTATGGGGAGACCCAATGAGCAGTTCTTC. Full variable domain (outside the CDR3, taken from reference TRBV19 and TRBJ2-1): DGGITQSPKYLFRKEGQNVTLSCEQNLNHDAMYWYRQDPGQGLRLIYYSQIVNDFQKGDIAEGYSVSREKKESFPLTVTSAQKNPTAFYLCASSMGRPNEQFFGPGTRLTVL.

This chain links TRBV19 with TRBJ1-1; 9 bases line up with TRBD1. The CDR3 totals 15 residues. V shed 3 bases, J shed 6 bases, and the junction held 8 bases outside the gene matches. From germline, CDR1 is LNHDA and CDR2 SQIVND (reference sequence). CDR3 region: CASSIRTGVSSEAFF. Here the CDR3 DNA reads TGTGCCAGTAGTATTCGGACAGGGGTATCTTCTGAAGCTTTCTTT.

Of note for this clone: The junction departs from the called germline gene at one end, perhaps through a read error. The V gene is TRBV7-9, the J gene TRBJ1-4; 8 bases fit TRBD1. The CDR3 runs 16 residues. The V gene's germline CDR1 is SEHNR and CDR2 FQNEAQ (reference sequence). CDR3 sequence reads: CSSSVTPRGLREKLFF. The CDR3 DNA is TGTTCCAGCAGCGTAACTCCCAGGGGGCTCCGGGAAAAACTGTTTTTT.

This chain uses TRBV7-9 with TRBJ2-7; TRBD1 agrees at 7 bases. Per the germline V gene, CDR1 is SEHNR and CDR2 is FQNEAQ (reference sequence). Trimming cost V 4 bases and J 8 bases; bases outside gene matches: 8. The CDR3 is made up of 13 amino acids. CDR3: CASSSVTGTKQYF. CDR3 coding DNA: TGTGCCAGCAGCTCCGTGACAGGGACGAAGCAGTACTTC. Filled out from reference TRBV7-9 and TRBJ2-7, the complete variable domain reads DTGVSQNPRHKITKRGQNVTFRCDPISEHNRLYWYRQTLGQGPEFLTYFQNEAQLEKSRLLSDRFSAERPKGSFSTLEIQRTEQGDSAMYLCASSSVTGTKQYFGPGTRLTVT.

J is TRBJ2-1 and V is TRBV9, with 8 bases identical to TRBD1. The CDR3 extends over 14 amino acids. With V trimmed by 3 bases and J by 3 bases, 2 bases remained unmatched. Germline V lookup: CDR1 SGDLS, CDR2 YYNGEE. CDR3 in amino acids: CASSATGGYNEQFF. The DNA for the CDR3 is TGTGCCAGCAGCGCCACAGGGGGCTACAATGAGCAGTTCTTC. The variable domain in full, completed from reference TRBV9 and TRBJ2-1, reads DSGVTQTPKHLITATGQRVTLRCSPRSGDLSVYWYQQSLDQGLQFLIQYYNGEERAKGNILERFSAQQFPDLHSELNLSSLELGDSALYFCASSATGGYNEQFFGPGTRLTVL.